This section outlines one TCR beta chain sequence together with its context. Other DNA variants within this sample encode the same CDR3. CDR1 and CDR2 from the germline V gene are SGDLS and YYNGEE. This CDR3 region has 13 residues. V was clipped by 2 bases and J by 10 bases, with 13 bases between them. This sample was taken from a study of shared clonotypes between healthy human individuals. Looking at the study overall: Donors consisted of a couple of women and a few men between 18 and 49.

The repertoire was sequenced with immunoSEQ multiplex PCR; TCRdb's copy has only in-frame clones and lacks some. The sample has roughly 2,300,000 clones; around 90% are singletons. This chain links TRBV9 with TRBJ2-1; tentative D call: TRBD2 (5 bases). The source of this sequence is a man aged 18 to 29 in good health. Some clones in this sample may be carry-over from other donors' samples. The source material was naive CD4+ T cells from PBMCs. Subset: CD45RA+ positively selected. CDR3 coding DNA: TGTGCCAGCAGCGTCGGACTGGCCAGGGAGCAGTTCTTC. It encodes CASSVGLAREQFF.